This TCR beta chain was retrieved from a study of OX40 agonist ivuxolimab in advanced cancers. V shed 0 bases and J shed 1 base, with 7 bases lying between them. Germline CDR1 is LGHNA and CDR2 is YSLEER. CDR3 length equals 15 residues. Assay used: immunoSEQ multiplex PCR; TCRdb lists only in-frame clones, some missing. Among more than 75,000 clones, around nine tenths were seen once, and the ten largest hold around 0.82%. V usage is TRBV4-3 and J usage is TRBJ2-1; D uncertain. The sample here was CD4+ or CD8+ T cells sorted from blood, taken in a trial of the OX40 agonist ivuxolimab. The source is an adult with an advanced solid tumor such as melanoma, head and neck, liver or kidney cancer. CDR3 protein: CASSQDSLSYNEQFF. Here the CDR3 DNA reads TGCGCCAGCAGCCAAGACAGCCTATCCTACAATGAGCAGTTCTTC.